Following are 19 T cell receptor beta chains from one sample sequenced in a study of T cells in localized non-small cell lung cancer. Assay used: immunoSEQ multiplex PCR; TCRdb lists only in-frame clones, some missing. The table lists roughly 30,000 clones, approximately 86% of them singletons. The sample consisted of peripheral blood mononuclear cells, taken before any cancer treatment. The receptors stem from a woman between 40 and 69 years old with stage III lung adenocarcinoma.

J is TRBJ2-1 and V is TRBV30; 9 bases map to TRBD2. The CDR3 contains 15 residues. The germline CDR1 and CDR2 sequences are GTSNPN and SVGIG (reference sequence). The V and J ends lost 0 bases and 5 bases, in that order; junction bases with no gene match: 5. The CDR3 DNA sequence: TGTGCCTGGAGTGTCATGACTAGCGGACACAATGAGCAGTTCTTC. Translated: CAWSVMTSGHNEQFF.

The rearrangement links TRBV29-1 to TRBJ1-1; D is ambiguous. V dropped 0 bases and J dropped 4 bases, with 6 bases sitting between them. This CDR3 has 12 amino acids. Germline V gene lookup returns CDR1 SQVTM and CDR2 ANQGSEA. The CDR3 loop reads CSVEDSGTEAFF. The CDR3 nucleotides read TGCAGCGTTGAAGACTCGGGCACTGAAGCTTTCTTT.

This chain joins TRBV7-3 and TRBJ2-2; D is possibly TRBD2 (5 bases). Between the trimmed V and J ends, which lost 5 bases and 1 base, there was a span of 8 bases. Germline V gene sequence: CDR1 SGHTA, CDR2 FQGTGA. This CDR3 is built from 14 residues. Written as DNA, the CDR3 is TGTGCCAGCAGCCCAGGACTGAACACCGGGGAGCTGTTTTTT. Residues: CASSPGLNTGELFF.

This chain joins TRBV5-1 and TRBJ1-2, with D uncertain. Between the trimmed V and J ends, which lost 2 bases and 8 bases, there was a span of 13 bases. This CDR3 spans 13 amino acids. Germline CDR1 SGHRS, CDR2 YFSETQ. CDR3 in amino acids: CASSFNTASGYTF. The CDR3 nucleotides are TGCGCCAGCAGCTTTAATACCGCGAGCGGCTACACCTTC.

This rearrangement joins TRBV5-1 to TRBJ2-7; weak D call: TRBD2 (6 bases). V lost 0 bases and J lost 2, with 15 bases in between. The CDR3 consists of 16 residues. Per the germline V gene, CDR1 is SGHRS and CDR2 is YFSETQ. The CDR3 DNA follows: TGCGCCAGCAGCTTGGGGGGAGGTAGTGGGACCTACGAGCAGTACTTC. It is translated as CASSLGGGSGTYEQYF. The full variable domain, in which reference TRBV5-1 and TRBJ2-7 provide the parts outside the CDR3, is KAGVTQTPRYLIKTRGQQVTLSCSPISGHRSVSWYQQTPGQGLQFLFEYFSETQRNKGNFPGRFSGRQFSNSRSEMNVSTLELGDSALYLCASSLGGGSGTYEQYFGPGTRLTVT.

The chain recombines TRBV9 with TRBJ2-6, with a tentative D call TRBD1 (6 bases). Looked up from germline, CDR1 is SGDLS and CDR2 is YYNGEE. V gave up 4 bases and J gave up 4 bases, with 15 bases separating them. The CDR3 is 16 residues long. CDR3: CASSQKQGSGANVLTF. DNA of the CDR3: TGTGCCAGCAGCCAGAAACAGGGCTCCGGGGCCAACGTCCTGACTTTC.

The chain carries TRBV2 and TRBJ2-1, with TRBD2 matching 10 bases. Trimming cost V 7 bases and J 15 bases; bases outside gene matches: 9. The V gene's germline CDR1 is SNHLY and CDR2 FYNNEI. This CDR3 spans 12 amino acids. CDR3 sequence (DNA): TGTGCCAGCAAGAACCTAGCGGGAGTTTCGTTCTTC. This codes for CASKNLAGVSFF.

The chain combines TRBV7-3 with TRBJ2-5; tentative D call: TRBD1 (6 bases). V lost 5 bases, J lost 4 bases, and 14 bases lay in between. Germline CDR1 SGHTA, CDR2 FQGTGA. This CDR3 spans 14 amino acids. The CDR3 loop reads CASSLDRFVETQYF. The CDR3 nucleotides are TGTGCCAGCAGCCTCGACAGGTTCGTAGAGACCCAGTACTTC.

This chain connects TRBV25-1 to TRBJ2-5; D not certain. The ends were cut back, 5 bases at V and 8 bases at J, with 18 bases in the middle. This CDR3 spans 14 amino acids. Germline V gene sequence: CDR1 MGHDK, CDR2 SYGVNS. The CDR3 DNA reads as TGTGCCAGCAGTCTTACTCTGGCCCCAGGAACCCAGTACTTC. It specifies CASSLTLAPGTQYF.

This clone was picked up one time. This sequence joins TRBV29-1 and TRBJ2-7; 14 bases align to TRBD2. The V gene end was trimmed by 6 bases and the J gene end by 6 bases; junction bases not matched to a gene: 10. This CDR3 comprises 15 residues. Germline V CDR1 and CDR2: SQVTM, ANQGSEA. CDR3 coding DNA: TGCAGCGTCCGACTAGCGGGAGGGCTCGGGGGCGAGCAGTACTTC. It encodes CSVRLAGGLGGEQYF.

V and J are TRBV30 and TRBJ1-5; D might be TRBD1 (5 bases). Trimming cost V 0 bases and J 2 bases, with 5 bases left between them. CDR3 size: 13 residues. Germline CDR1 is GTSNPN and CDR2 is SVGIG (reference sequence). CDR3 nucleotides: TGTGCCTGGAGTGTAGGGGGCAATCAGCCCCAGCATTTT. This gives the protein CAWSVGGNQPQHF.

This chain uses TRBV28 with TRBJ1-3; D not certain. CDR1 is MDHEN and CDR2 is SYDVKM in the germline V gene. The CDR3 runs to 14 residues. Deletions cut 10 bases from V and 0 bases from J, with 13 bases between. The CDR3 loop is CATGRSNSGNTIYF. In DNA, the CDR3 is TGTGCCACCGGACGGTCGAACTCTGGAAACACCATATATTTT.

The chain carries TRBV28 and TRBJ1-4; unclear D gene. The germline CDR1 and CDR2 sequences are MDHEN and SYDVKM. V lost 6 bases and J lost 7, with 9 bases in between. The CDR3 has 12 residues. CDR3 DNA: TGTGCCAGCAGGGATCGTCGTGAAAAACTGTTTTTT. Translating it yields CASRDRREKLFF. Looking up the rest from reference TRBV28 and TRBJ1-4 gives the full variable domain: DVKVTQSSRYLVKRTGEKVFLECVQDMDHENMFWYRQDPGLGLRLIYFSYDVKMKEKGDIPEGYSVSREKKERFSLILESASTNQTSMYLCASRDRREKLFFGSGTQLSVL.

The chain joins TRBV7-3 to TRBJ2-1; D is undetermined. CDR3 length equals 14 residues. In germline, CDR1 is SGHTA, CDR2 FQGTGA. Trimming left V 2 bases short and J 6 bases short, with 11 bases between. Here the CDR3 DNA reads TGTGCCAGCAGCTTAGAGACTTACTCCAATGAGCAGTTCTTC. Its protein is CASSLETYSNEQFF.

This rearrangement joins TRBV11-2 to TRBJ2-6; D tentatively fits TRBD1 or TRBD2 (5 bases each). V was shortened by 0 bases and J by 2 bases, with 8 bases between the two germline ends. The CDR3 totals 16 residues. Germline V gives CDR1 SGHAT, CDR2 FQNNGV. DNA of the CDR3: TGTGCCAGCAGCTTAGAGAGGGGCGCTGGGGCCAACGTCCTGACTTTC. The encoded protein is CASSLERGAGANVLTF.

The chain has TRBV19 and TRBJ1-5, with D possibly matching TRBD1 (5 bases). The CDR3 contains 16 residues. The germline V gene encodes CDR1 LNHDA and CDR2 SQIVND (reference sequence). The germline V and J ends were trimmed by 5 bases and 1 base, with 15 bases remaining between them. The DNA of the CDR3 is TGTGCCAGTAGTTCTCAGGGTAAGGGAAGCAATCAGCCCCAGCATTTT. Translating gives CASSSQGKGSNQPQHF.

The genes are TRBV5-1 and TRBJ2-3; 8 nucleotides line up with TRBD2. J was trimmed by 2 bases and V by 1 base; bases with no gene match: 9. The germline V gene encodes CDR1 SGHRS and CDR2 YFSETQ. The CDR3 runs to 17 residues. CDR3: CASSLTASGRYTDTQYF. CDR3 sequence (DNA): TGCGCCAGCAGCTTGACAGCAAGCGGGAGATACACAGATACGCAGTATTTT.

The chain combines TRBV7-3 with TRBJ2-7; TRBD2 matches at 8 bases. The V gene's germline CDR1 is SGHTA and CDR2 FQGTGA. The CDR3 contains 14 residues. After removal of 1 base from V and 7 bases from J, the junction contained 6 bases not matched to a gene. The CDR3 protein is CASSLNGRGGEQYF. DNA for the CDR3: TGTGCCAGCAGCTTAAACGGGAGGGGAGGTGAGCAGTACTTC.

The chain recombines TRBV7-2 with TRBJ2-5; a weak D match, TRBD2 (7 bases). CDR1 SGHTA and CDR2 FQGNSA come from the germline V gene. CDR3 length: 14 amino acids. The germline V and J ends were trimmed by 5 bases and 1 base, with 11 bases remaining between them. The CDR3 DNA sequence: TGTGCCAGCAGCACTAGGGGGGGCCAAGAGACCCAGTACTTC. Its translation is CASSTRGGQETQYF.